This TCR beta chain was observed in a study of cytomegalovirus exposure and HLA in healthy donors. Study observations and caveats: Associated with cytomegalovirus, according to the listing, were around 170 TCR beta chains.

Germline V gives CDR1 SEHNR, CDR2 FQNEAQ (reference sequence). CDR3 length: 14 residues. V lost 5 bases and J lost 6, with 17 bases in between. PCR primers comprised 60 Vbeta and 13 Jbeta primers. Using immunoSEQ multiplex PCR, the repertoire was profiled, and TCRdb retains in-frame clones only, with some absent. The table counts under 200,000 clones; under 6.5% lies in the top ten. Comments on this clone: Its antigen remains unknown.

The rearrangement joins TRBV7-9 to TRBJ2-7; D is perhaps TRBD1 (7 bases). The sequence derives from a man aged 25 to 40 in good health and CMV-seronegative. Material for sequencing was PBMCs. Written as DNA, the CDR3 is TGTGCCAGCAGCGCGGGACAGTCTAAAGGCGAGCAGTACTTC. It encodes CASSAGQSKGEQYF.